This T cell receptor beta chain was obtained from a study of neoadjuvant nivolumab and ipilimumab in lung cancer. Study-level information: Patients got nivolumab 3 mg/kg on days 1, 15 and 29; combination added ipilimumab 1 mg/kg day 1.

A word on this clone: What it recognizes is unknown.

The protocol was immunoSEQ multiplex PCR, while the TCRdb copy is restricted to in-frame clones and leaves out a portion. The data hold 2,500 to 4,000 clones, with about 90% observed a single time. Findings of the study overall: Pretherapy blood TCR richness correlated positively with resected tumor richness. From pretherapy to surgery, tumor richness and clonality rose with dual therapy. TCR clonality did not significantly correlate with pathologic tumor regression.

The sample was tumor tissue, taken after neoadjuvant nivolumab, alone or with ipilimumab, at or shortly before surgery. The receptor comes from an adult with non-small cell lung cancer.

CDR3 residues: CASSLFGNQPQHF. DNA of the CDR3: TGTGCCAGCAGTTTATTCGGCAATCAGCCCCAGCATTTT. This chain joins TRBV27 and TRBJ1-5, with no clear D. Germline V gives CDR1 MNHEY, CDR2 SMNVEV (reference sequence). V lost 1 base and J lost 2, with 3 bases in between. The CDR3 loop spans 13 amino acids.